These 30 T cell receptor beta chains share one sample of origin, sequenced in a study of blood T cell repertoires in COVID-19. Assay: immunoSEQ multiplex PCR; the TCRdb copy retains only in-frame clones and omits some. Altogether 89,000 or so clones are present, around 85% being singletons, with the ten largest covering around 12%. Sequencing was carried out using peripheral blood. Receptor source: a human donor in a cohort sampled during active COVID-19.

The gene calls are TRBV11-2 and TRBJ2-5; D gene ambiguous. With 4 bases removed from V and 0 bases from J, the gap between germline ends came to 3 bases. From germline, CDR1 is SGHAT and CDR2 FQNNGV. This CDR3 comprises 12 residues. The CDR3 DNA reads TGTGCCAGCAGCTCGTACCAAGAGACCCAGTACTTC. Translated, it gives CASSSYQETQYF.

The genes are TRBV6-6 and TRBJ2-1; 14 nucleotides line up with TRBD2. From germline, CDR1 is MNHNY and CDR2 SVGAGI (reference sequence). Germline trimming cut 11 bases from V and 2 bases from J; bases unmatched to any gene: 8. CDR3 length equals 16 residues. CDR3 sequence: CAVTSGRAVAYNEQFF. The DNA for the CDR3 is TGTGCCGTGACTAGCGGGAGGGCCGTGGCCTACAATGAGCAGTTCTTC.

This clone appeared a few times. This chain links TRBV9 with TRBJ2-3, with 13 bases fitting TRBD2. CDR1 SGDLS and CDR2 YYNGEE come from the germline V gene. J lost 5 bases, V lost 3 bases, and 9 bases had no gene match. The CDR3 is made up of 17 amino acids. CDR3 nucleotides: TGTGCCAGCAGCGCCCAGCCGACTAGCGGGGGGCAAGATACGCAGTATTTT. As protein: CASSAQPTSGGQDTQYF.

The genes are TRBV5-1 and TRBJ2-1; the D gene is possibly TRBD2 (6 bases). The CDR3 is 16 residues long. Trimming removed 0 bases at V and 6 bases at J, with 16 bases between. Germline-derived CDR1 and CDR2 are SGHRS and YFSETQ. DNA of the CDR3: TGCGCCAGCAGCTTGGTTTACCGGGGAGGCCGCAATGAGCAGTTCTTC. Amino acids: CASSLVYRGGRNEQFF.

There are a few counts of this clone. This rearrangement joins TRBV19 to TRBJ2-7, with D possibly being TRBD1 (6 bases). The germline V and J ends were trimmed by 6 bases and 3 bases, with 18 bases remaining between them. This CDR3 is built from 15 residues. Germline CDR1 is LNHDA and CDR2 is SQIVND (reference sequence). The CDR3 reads CASSPPGTTIYEQYF. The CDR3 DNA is TGTGCCAGTAGCCCTCCCGGGACAACGATCTACGAGCAGTACTTC.

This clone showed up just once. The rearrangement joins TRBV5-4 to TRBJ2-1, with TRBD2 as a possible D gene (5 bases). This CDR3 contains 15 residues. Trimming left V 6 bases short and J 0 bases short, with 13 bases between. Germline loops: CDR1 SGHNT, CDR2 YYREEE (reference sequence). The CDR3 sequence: CASTEPGSSYNEQFF. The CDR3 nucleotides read TGTGCCAGCACCGAACCGGGGTCCTCCTACAATGAGCAGTTCTTC.

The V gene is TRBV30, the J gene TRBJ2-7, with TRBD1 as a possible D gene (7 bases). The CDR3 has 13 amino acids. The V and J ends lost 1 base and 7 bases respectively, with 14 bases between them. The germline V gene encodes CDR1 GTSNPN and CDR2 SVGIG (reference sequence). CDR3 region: CAWSGAGGSEQYF. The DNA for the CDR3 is TGTGCCTGGAGTGGGGCAGGGGGGTCAGAGCAGTACTTC. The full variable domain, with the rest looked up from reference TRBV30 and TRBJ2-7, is SQTIHQWPATLVQPVGSPLSLECTVEGTSNPNLYWYRQAAGRGLQLLFYSVGIGQISSEVPQNLSASRPQDRQFILSSKKLLLSDSGFYLCAWSGAGGSEQYFGPGTRLTVT.

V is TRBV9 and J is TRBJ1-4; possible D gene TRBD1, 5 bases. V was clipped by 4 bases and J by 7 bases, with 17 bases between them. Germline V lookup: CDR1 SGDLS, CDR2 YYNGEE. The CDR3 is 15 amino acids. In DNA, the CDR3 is TGTGCCAGCAGCCTAAGCGTCTCGGGGGGTGAAAAACTGTTTTTT. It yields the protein CASSLSVSGGEKLFF.

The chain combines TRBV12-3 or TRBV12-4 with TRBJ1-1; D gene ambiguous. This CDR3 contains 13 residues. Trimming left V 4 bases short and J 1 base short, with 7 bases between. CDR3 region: CASSSWQNTEAFF. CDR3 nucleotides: TGTGCCAGCAGTTCCTGGCAGAACACTGAAGCTTTCTTT.

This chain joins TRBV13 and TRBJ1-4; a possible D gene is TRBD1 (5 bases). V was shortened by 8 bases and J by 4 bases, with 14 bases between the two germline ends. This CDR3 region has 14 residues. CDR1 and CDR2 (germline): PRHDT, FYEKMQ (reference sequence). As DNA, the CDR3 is TGTGCCAGCGGGACCCGGGACTTTAATGAAAAACTGTTTTTT. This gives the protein CASGTRDFNEKLFF.

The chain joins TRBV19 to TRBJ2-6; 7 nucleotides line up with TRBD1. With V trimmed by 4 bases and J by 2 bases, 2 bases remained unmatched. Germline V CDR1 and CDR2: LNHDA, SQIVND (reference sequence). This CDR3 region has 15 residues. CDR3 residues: CASSTQGAGANVLTF. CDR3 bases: TGTGCCAGTAGTACCCAGGGGGCTGGGGCCAACGTCCTGACTTTC.

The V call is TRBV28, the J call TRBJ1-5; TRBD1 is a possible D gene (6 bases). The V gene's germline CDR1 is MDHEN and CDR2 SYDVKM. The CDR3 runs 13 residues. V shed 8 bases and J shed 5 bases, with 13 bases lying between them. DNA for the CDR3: TGTGCCAGCGTCCTTGGGGGCGATCAGCCCCAGCATTTT. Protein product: CASVLGGDQPQHF.

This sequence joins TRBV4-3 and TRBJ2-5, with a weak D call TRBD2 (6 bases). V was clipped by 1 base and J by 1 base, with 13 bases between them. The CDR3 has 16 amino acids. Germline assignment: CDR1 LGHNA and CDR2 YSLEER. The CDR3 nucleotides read TGCGCCAGCAGCCAAGGCACCGGGACTGGCCAAGAGACCCAGTACTTC. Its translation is CASSQGTGTGQETQYF.

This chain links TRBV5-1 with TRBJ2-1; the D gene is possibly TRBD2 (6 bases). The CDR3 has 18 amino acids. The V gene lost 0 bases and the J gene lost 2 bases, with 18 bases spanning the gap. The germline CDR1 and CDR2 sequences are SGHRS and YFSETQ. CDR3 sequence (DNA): TGCGCCAGCAGCTTGGGAGGTGTGTGGCGGGAACCCTACAATGAGCAGTTCTTC. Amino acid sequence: CASSLGGVWREPYNEQFF.

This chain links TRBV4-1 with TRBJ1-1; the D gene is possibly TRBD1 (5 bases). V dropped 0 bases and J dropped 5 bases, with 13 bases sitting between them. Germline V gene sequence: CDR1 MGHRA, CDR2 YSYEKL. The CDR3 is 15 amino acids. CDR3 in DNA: TGCGCCAGCAGCCAAGATACGGGGGGGAGGACTGAAGCTTTCTTT. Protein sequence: CASSQDTGGRTEAFF.

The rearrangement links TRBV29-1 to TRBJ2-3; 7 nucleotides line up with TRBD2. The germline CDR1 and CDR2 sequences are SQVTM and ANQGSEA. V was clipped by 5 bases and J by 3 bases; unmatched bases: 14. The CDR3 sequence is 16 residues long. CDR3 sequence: CSVKAVAGVGTDTQYF. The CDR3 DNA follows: TGCAGCGTTAAGGCGGTGGCGGGAGTAGGGACAGATACGCAGTATTTT.

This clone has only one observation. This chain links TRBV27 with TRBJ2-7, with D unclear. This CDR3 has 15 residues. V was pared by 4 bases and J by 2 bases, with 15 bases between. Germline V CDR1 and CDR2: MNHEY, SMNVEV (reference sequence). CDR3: CASSSPSRATYEQYF. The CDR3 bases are TGTGCCAGCAGTTCCCCCTCGAGAGCTACCTACGAGCAGTACTTC.

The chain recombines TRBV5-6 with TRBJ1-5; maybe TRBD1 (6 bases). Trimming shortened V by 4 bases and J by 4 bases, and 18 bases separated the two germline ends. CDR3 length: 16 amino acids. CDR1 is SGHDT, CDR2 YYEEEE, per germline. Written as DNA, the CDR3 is TGTGCCAGCAGCCCAACAGGGAGGGGGAATAATCAGCCCCAGCATTTT. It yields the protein CASSPTGRGNNQPQHF.

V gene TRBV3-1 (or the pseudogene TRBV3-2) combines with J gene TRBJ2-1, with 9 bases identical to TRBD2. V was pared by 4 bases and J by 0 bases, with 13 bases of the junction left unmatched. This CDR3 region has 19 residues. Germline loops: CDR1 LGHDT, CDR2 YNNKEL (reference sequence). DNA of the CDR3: TGTGCCAGCAGCCCCTCATGGGCTAGCGGGGCTAGCTCCTACAATGAGCAGTTCTTC. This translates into CASSPSWASGASSYNEQFF.

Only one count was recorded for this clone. CDR3 coding DNA: TGTGCCAGCAGCTTGACGCCTAGCGGGGGGCTGGGAGATACGCAGTATTTT. Translation gives CASSLTPSGGLGDTQYF. The V call is TRBV9, the J call TRBJ2-3; 11 nucleotides match TRBD2. CDR3 length: 17 amino acids. V gave up 4 bases and J gave up 5 bases; unmatched junction bases: 12. Germline CDR1 reads SGDLS; CDR2 reads YYNGEE.

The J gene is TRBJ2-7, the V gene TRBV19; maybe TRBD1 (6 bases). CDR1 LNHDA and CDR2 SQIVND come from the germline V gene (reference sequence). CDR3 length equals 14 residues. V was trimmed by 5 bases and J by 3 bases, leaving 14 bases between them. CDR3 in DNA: TGTGCCAGTAGTGTCCAGGGGTTGGACTACGAGCAGTACTTC. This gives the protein CASSVQGLDYEQYF.

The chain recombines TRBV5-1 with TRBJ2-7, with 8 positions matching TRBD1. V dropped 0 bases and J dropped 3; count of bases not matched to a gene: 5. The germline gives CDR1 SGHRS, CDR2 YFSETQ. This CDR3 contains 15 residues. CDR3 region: CASSLAGQGSYEQYF. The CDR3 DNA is TGCGCCAGCAGCTTGGCCGGACAGGGAAGCTACGAGCAGTACTTC.

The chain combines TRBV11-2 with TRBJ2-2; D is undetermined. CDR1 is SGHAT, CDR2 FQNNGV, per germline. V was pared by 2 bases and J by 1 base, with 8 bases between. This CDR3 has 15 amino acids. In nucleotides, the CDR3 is TGTGCCAGCAGCTTATTGGCAGTGAACACCGGGGAGCTGTTTTTT. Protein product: CASSLLAVNTGELFF.

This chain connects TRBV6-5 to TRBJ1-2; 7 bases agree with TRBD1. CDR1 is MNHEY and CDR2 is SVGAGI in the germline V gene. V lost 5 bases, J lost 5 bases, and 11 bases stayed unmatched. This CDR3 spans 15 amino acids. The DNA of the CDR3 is TGTGCCAGCAGTCCTGACAGGGAAGTGTATTATGGCTACACCTTC. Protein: CASSPDREVYYGYTF.

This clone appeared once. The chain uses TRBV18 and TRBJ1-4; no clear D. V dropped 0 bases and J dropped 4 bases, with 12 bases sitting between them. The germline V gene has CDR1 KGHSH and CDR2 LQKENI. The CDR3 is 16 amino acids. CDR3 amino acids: CASSPPRGVINEKLFF. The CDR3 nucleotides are TGTGCCAGCTCACCACCACGAGGAGTAATTAATGAAAAACTGTTTTTT.

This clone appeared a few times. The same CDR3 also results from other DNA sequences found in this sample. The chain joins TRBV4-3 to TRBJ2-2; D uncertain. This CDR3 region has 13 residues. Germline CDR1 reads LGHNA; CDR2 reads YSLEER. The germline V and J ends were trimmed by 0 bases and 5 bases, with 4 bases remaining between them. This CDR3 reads CASSQDITGELFF. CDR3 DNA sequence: TGCGCCAGCAGCCAAGATATAACCGGGGAGCTGTTTTTT.

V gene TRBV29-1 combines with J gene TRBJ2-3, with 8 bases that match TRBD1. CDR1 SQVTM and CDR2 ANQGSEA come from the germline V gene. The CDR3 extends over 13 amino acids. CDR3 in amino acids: CTIQGEGADTQYF. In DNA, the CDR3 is TGCACCATACAGGGGGAAGGGGCAGATACGCAGTATTTT.

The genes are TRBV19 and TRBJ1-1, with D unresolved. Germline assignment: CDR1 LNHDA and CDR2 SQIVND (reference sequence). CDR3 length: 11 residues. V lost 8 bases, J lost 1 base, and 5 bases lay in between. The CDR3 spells CASAWNTEAFF. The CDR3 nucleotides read TGTGCCAGTGCGTGGAACACTGAAGCTTTCTTT.

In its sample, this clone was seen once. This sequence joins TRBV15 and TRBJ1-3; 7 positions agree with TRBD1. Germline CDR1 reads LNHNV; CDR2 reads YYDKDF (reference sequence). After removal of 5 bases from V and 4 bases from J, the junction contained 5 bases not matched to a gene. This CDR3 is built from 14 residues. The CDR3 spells CATSGRDSGNTIYF. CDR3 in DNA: TGTGCCACCAGCGGCCGGGACAGCGGAAACACCATATATTTT.

CDR3 sequence reads: CASSAIRRNRGEDYEQYF. CDR3 coding DNA: TGTGCCAGCAGCGCAATCAGGCGAAACAGGGGAGAGGATTACGAGCAGTACTTC. The rearrangement uses TRBV11-2 and TRBJ2-7, with TRBD1 matching over 7 bases. CDR3 length: 18 amino acids. The germline V gene encodes CDR1 SGHAT and CDR2 FQNNGV. With 5 bases clipped from V and 4 bases from J, the junction kept 20 bases outside the gene matches.